Described below is a single T cell receptor (beta chain) sequence and its context. Assay used: immunoSEQ multiplex PCR; TCRdb lists only in-frame clones, some missing. The repertoire holds some 99,000 clones, with 86% as singletons. Germline assignment: CDR1 MNHGY and CDR2 SAAAGT. Trimming left V 8 bases short and J 0 bases short, with 19 bases between. CDR3 length: 16 residues. This entry comes from a study of preoperative IRX-2 immunotherapy in early breast cancer. The sample's treatment: preoperative locoregional IRX-2 cytokine immunotherapy. Patients received preoperative, locoregional IRX-2 cytokine immunotherapy in a phase Ib study.

The starting material was tumor tissue, obtained after IRX-2 immunotherapy. V gene TRBV6-8 combines with J gene TRBJ1-2, with TRBD1 as a possible D gene (5 bases). The source of this sequence is a human donor with breast cancer. CDR3: CASLLSGGAANYGYTF. CDR3 in DNA: TGTGCCAGCCTCCTCTCGGGGGGTGCGGCTAACTATGGCTACACCTTC.